A selection of T cell receptor beta chains follows, all from one sample in a study of cytomegalovirus exposure and HLA in healthy donors. Sequenced by immunoSEQ multiplex PCR; TCRdb stores in-frame clones only, minus some. Its clone listing holds fewer than 150,000 clones. The specimen sequenced was PBMCs. The source of these receptors is a middle-aged man in good health and CMV-seronegative. Both conserved end residues are part of each CDR3. The D gene is left open where the match is weak.

V	J	D	CDR3	DNA
TRBV7-9	TRBJ2-7	TRBD2	CASSLGLAGGSAYEQYF	TGTGCCAGCAGCTTAGGTCTAGCGGGGGGATCCGCCTACGAGCAGTACTTC
TRBV2	TRBJ2-1	TRBD1	CASSGRTGAGFNEQFF	TGTGCCAGCAGTGGGCGGACAGGCGCAGGGTTCAATGAGCAGTTCTTC
TRBV12-5	TRBJ1-3	TRBD1	CASGSGTGASSGNTIYF	TGTGCTAGTGGTTCGGGGACAGGGGCCAGCTCTGGAAACACCATATATTTT
TRBV9	TRBJ2-3	TRBD2	CASSVDGGGTDTQYF	TGTGCCAGCAGCGTAGATGGGGGGGGCACAGATACGCAGTATTTT
TRBV4-2	TRBJ2-1	.	CASSQDPEGAGNEQFF	TGTGCCAGCAGCCAAGACCCCGAGGGTGCAGGCAATGAGCAGTTCTTC
TRBV7-3	TRBJ2-3	TRBD1	CASSQKAAGGLDTQYF	TGTGCCAGCAGCCAAAAGGCGGCAGGGGGCCTCGATACGCAGTATTTT
TRBV9	TRBJ2-7	TRBD1	CASSVGQGLSYEQYF	TGTGCCAGCAGCGTCGGACAGGGCCTCTCCTACGAGCAGTACTTC
TRBV6-1	TRBJ2-7	.	CASRGGGANEQYF	TGTGCCAGCAGGGGAGGGGGGGCCAACGAGCAGTACTTC
TRBV5-1	TRBJ2-5	.	CASSLWQETQYF	TGCGCCAGCAGCTTGTGGCAGGAGACCCAGTACTTC
TRBV10-3	TRBJ1-2	.	CAISESSVYGYTF	TGTGCCATCAGTGAGTCTTCTGTTTATGGCTACACCTTC
TRBV7-9	TRBJ1-2	.	CASSQSNYGYTF	TGTGCCAGCAGCCAATCTAACTATGGCTACACCTTC
TRBV4-2	TRBJ2-1	TRBD2	CASSPIAGGGIDEQFF	TGTGCCAGCAGCCCAATTGCGGGGGGCGGTATAGATGAGCAGTTCTTC
TRBV6-1	TRBJ2-5	TRBD1	CASRGWGQGGETQYF	TGTGCCAGCAGGGGGTGGGGACAGGGTGGAGAGACCCAGTACTTC
TRBV28	TRBJ2-7	TRBD2	CATLAGGQREQYF	TGTGCCACCCTAGCGGGGGGGCAGCGCGAGCAGTACTTC
TRBV29-1	TRBJ1-3	.	CSVEGTPSGNTIYF	TGCAGCGTTGAGGGGACACCCTCTGGAAACACCATATATTTT
TRBV4-3	TRBJ2-7	TRBD2	CASSQEGTSFVEQYF	TGCGCCAGCAGCCAAGAGGGGACTAGTTTCGTCGAGCAGTACTTC
TRBV4-1	TRBJ2-5	TRBD2	CASSQEGLAYQETQYF	TGCGCCAGCAGCCAAGAAGGACTAGCGTACCAAGAGACCCAGTACTTC
TRBV7-2	TRBJ2-5	TRBD2	CASSSRGGADQETQYF	TGTGCCAGCAGCTCCCGGGGGGGGGCAGACCAAGAGACCCAGTACTTC